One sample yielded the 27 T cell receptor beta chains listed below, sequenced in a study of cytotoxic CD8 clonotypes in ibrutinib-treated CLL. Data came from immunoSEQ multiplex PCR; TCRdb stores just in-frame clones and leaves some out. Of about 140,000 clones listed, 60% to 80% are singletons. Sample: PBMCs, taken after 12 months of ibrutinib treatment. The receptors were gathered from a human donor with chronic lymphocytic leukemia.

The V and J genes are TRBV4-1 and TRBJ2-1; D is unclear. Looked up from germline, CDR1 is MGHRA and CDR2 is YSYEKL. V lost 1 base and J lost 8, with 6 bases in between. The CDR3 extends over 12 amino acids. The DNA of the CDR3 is TGCGCCAGCAGCCAAGGGGTCTATGAGCAGTTCTTC. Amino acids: CASSQGVYEQFF.

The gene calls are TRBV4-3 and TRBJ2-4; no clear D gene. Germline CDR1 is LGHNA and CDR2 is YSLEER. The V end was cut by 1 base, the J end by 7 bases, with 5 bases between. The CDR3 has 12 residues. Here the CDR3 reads CASSQVGNIQYF. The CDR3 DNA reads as TGCGCCAGCAGCCAAGTTGGGAACATTCAGTACTTC.

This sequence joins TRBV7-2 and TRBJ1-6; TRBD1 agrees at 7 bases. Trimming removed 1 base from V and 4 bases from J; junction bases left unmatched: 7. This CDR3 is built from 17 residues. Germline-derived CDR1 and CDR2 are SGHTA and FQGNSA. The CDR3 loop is CASSLEDPGQYNSPLHF. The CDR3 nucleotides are TGTGCCAGCAGCTTAGAAGACCCGGGACAGTATAATTCACCCCTCCACTTT.

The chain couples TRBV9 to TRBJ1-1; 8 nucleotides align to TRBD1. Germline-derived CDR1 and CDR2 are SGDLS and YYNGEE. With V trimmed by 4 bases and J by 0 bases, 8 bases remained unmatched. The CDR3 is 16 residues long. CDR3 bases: TGTGCCAGCAGCTCTCGGACAGGGACCATGAACACTGAAGCTTTCTTT. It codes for CASSSRTGTMNTEAFF.

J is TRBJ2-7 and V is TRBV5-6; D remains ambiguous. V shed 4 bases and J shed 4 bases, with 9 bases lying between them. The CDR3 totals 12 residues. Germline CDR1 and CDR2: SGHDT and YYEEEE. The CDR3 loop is CASSHLVYEQYF. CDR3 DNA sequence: TGTGCCAGCAGCCATTTAGTGTACGAGCAGTACTTC.

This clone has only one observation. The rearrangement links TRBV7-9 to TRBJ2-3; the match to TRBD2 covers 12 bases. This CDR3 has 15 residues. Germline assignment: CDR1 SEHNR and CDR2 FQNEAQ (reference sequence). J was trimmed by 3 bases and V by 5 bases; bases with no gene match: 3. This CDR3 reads CASSVTSGGTDTQYF. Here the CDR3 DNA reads TGTGCCAGCAGCGTAACTAGCGGGGGGACAGATACGCAGTATTTT.

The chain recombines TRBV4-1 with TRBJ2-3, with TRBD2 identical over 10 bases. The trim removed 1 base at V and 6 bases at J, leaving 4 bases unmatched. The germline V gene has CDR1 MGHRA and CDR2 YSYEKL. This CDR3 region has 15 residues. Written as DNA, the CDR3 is TGCGCCAGCAGCCAAGTTCTAGCGGGAGATGATACGCAGTATTTT. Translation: CASSQVLAGDDTQYF.

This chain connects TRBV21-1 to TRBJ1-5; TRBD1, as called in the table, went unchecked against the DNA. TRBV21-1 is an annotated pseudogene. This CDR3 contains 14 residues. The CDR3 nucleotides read TGTGCCAGCCCGGACAGGGGTAGCAATCAGCCCCAGCATTTT. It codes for CASPDRGSNQPQHF.

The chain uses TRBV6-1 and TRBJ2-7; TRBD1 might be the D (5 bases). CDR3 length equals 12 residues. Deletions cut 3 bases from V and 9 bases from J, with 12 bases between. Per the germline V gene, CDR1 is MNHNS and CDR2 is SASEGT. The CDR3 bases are TGTGCCAGCAGTGAGTTGGGTAGGGGGCAGTACTTC. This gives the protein CASSELGRGQYF.

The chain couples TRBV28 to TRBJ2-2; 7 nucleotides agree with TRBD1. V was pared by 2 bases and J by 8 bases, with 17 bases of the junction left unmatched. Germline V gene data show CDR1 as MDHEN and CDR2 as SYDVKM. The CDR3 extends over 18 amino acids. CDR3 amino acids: CASSLAPRIQGNGGELFF. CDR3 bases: TGTGCCAGCAGTTTAGCCCCGCGTATACAGGGGAACGGGGGGGAGCTGTTTTTT. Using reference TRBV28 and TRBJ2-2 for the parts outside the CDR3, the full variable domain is DVKVTQSSRYLVKRTGEKVFLECVQDMDHENMFWYRQDPGLGLRLIYFSYDVKMKEKGDIPEGYSVSREKKERFSLILESASTNQTSMYLCASSLAPRIQGNGGELFFGEGSRLTVL.

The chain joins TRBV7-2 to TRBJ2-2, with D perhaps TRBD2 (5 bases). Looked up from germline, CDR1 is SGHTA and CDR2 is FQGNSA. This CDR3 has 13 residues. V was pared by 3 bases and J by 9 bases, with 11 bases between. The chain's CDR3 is CASSFVPGRELFF. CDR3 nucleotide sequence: TGTGCCAGCAGCTTTGTTCCGGGAAGGGAGCTGTTTTTT.

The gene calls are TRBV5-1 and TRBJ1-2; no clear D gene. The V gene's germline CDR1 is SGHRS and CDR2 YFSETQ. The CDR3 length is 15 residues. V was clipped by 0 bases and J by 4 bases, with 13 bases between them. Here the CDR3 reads CASSLAAGPTYGYTF. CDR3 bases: TGCGCCAGCAGCTTGGCCGCGGGCCCGACCTATGGCTACACCTTC.

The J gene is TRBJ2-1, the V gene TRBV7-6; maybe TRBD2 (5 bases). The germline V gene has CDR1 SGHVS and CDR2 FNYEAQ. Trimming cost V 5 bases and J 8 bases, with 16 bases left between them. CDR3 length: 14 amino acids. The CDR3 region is CASSIIPGIDEQFF. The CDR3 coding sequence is TGTGCCAGCAGCATCATTCCCGGGATCGATGAGCAGTTCTTC.

The CDR3 protein is CSVEDFQGFYRVDTQYF. The CDR3 nucleotides are TGCAGCGTTGAAGACTTCCAGGGTTTTTATCGCGTAGATACGCAGTATTTT. The chain is built from TRBV29-1 and TRBJ2-3, with D perhaps matching TRBD1 (5 bases). With 0 bases removed from V and 5 bases from J, the gap between germline ends came to 21 bases. This CDR3 has 17 residues. Looked up from germline, CDR1 is SQVTM and CDR2 is ANQGSEA.

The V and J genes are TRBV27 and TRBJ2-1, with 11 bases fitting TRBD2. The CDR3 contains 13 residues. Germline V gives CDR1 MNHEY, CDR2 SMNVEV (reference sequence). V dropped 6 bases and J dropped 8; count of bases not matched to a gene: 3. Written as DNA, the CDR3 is TGTGCCAGCAGGGGTAGCGGGGGGGATGAGCAGTTCTTC. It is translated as CASRGSGGDEQFF.

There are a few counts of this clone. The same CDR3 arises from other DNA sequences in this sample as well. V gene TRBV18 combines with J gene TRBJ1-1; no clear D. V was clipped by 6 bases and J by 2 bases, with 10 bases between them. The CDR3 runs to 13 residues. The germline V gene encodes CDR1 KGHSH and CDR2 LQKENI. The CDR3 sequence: CASSSGVNTEAFF. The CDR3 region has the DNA TGTGCCAGCTCCTCCGGGGTTAACACTGAAGCTTTCTTT.

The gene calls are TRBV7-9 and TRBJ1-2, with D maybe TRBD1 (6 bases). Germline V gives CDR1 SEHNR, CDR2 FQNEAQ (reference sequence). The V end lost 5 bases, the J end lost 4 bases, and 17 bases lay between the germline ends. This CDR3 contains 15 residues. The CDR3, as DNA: TGTGCCAGCAGCCATCGGGACACGCGGGGCTATGGCTACACCTTC. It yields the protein CASSHRDTRGYGYTF.

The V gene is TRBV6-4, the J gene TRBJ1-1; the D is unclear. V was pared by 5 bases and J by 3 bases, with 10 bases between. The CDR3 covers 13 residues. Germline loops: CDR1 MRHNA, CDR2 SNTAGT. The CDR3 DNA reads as TGTGCCAGCAGTTGGTCCTCGGACACTGAAGCTTTCTTT. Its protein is CASSWSSDTEAFF.

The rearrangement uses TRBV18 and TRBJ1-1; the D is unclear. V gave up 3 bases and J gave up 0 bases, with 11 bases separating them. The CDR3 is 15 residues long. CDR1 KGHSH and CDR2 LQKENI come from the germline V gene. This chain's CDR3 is CASSPYDILNTEAFF. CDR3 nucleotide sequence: TGTGCCAGCTCACCCTATGATATCCTGAACACTGAAGCTTTCTTT.

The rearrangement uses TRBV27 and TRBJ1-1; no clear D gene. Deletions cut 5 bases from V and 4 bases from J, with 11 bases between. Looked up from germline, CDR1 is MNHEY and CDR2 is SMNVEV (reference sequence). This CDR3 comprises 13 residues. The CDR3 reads CASSDPRGTEAFF. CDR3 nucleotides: TGTGCCAGCAGTGATCCGCGTGGCACTGAAGCTTTCTTT.

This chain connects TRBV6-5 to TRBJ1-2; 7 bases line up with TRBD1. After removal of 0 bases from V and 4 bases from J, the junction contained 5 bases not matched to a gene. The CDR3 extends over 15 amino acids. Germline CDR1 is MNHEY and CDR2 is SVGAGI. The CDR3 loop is CASSYSGTAIYGYTF. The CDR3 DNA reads TGTGCCAGCAGTTACTCTGGGACAGCTATCTATGGCTACACCTTC.

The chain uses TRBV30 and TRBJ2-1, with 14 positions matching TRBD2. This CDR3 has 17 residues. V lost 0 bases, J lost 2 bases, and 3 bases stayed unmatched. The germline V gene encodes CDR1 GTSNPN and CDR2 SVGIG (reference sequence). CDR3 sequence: CAWSVGTSGRPYNEQFF. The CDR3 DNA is TGTGCCTGGAGTGTAGGGACTAGCGGGAGACCCTACAATGAGCAGTTCTTC.

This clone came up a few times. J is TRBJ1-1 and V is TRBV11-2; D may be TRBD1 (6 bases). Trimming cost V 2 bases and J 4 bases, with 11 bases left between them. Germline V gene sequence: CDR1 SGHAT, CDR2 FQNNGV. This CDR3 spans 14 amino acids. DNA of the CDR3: TGTGCCAGCAGCTTATTGGGGGGCGGCACTGAAGCTTTCTTT. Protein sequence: CASSLLGGGTEAFF.

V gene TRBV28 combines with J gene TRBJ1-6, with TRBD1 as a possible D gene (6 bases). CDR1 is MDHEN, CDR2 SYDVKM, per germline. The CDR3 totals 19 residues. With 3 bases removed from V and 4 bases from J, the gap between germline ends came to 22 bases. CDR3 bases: TGTGCCAGCAGTTTTCCCGGTGTTGGTGCGGGGGCGTATAATTCACCCCTCCACTTT. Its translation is CASSFPGVGAGAYNSPLHF.

This chain's CDR3 is CATRTDFSNQPQHF. The CDR3 nucleotides are TGTGCCACCAGGACAGACTTCAGCAATCAGCCCCAGCATTTT. This chain connects TRBV28 to TRBJ1-5, with D possibly being TRBD1 (6 bases). From germline, CDR1 is MDHEN and CDR2 SYDVKM. V gave up 10 bases and J gave up 1 base, with 14 bases separating them. This CDR3 is 14 amino acids long.

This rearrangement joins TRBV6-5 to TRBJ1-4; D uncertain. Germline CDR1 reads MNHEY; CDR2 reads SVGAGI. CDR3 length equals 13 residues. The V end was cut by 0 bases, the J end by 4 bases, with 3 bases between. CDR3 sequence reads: CASSYSLNEKLFF. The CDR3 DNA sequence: TGTGCCAGCAGTTACTCCCTTAATGAAAAACTGTTTTTT.

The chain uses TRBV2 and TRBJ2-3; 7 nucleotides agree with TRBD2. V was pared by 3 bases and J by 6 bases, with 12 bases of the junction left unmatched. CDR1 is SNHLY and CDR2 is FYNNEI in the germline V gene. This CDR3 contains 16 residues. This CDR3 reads CASSDVGGRGLDTQYF. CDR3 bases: TGTGCCAGCAGTGATGTTGGCGGGAGAGGTCTCGATACGCAGTATTTT.